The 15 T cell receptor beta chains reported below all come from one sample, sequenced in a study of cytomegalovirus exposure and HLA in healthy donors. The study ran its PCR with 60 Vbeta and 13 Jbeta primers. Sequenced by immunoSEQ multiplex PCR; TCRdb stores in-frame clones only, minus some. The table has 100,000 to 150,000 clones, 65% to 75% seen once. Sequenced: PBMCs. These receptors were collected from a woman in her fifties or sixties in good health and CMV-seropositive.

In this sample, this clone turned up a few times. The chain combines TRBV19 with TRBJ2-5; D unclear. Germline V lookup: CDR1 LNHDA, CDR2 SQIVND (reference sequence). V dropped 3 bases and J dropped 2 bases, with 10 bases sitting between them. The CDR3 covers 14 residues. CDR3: CASSMNGPQETQYF. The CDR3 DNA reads TGTGCCAGTAGTATGAATGGGCCTCAAGAGACCCAGTACTTC.

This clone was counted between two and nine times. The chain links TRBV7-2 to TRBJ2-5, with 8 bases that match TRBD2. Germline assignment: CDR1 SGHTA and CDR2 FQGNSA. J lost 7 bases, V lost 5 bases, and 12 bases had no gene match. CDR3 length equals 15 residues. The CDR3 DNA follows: TGTGCCAGCAGCCTCTCCCTCAGCGGGGGAGGGACCCAGTACTTC. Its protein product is CASSLSLSGGGTQYF.

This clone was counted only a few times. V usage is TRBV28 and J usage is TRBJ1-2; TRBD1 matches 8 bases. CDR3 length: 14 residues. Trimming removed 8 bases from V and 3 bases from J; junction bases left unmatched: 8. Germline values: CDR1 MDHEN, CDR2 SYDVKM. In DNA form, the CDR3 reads TGTGCCAGCGCAGGGGGCGGACGGTACTATGGCTACACCTTC. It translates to CASAGGGRYYGYTF.

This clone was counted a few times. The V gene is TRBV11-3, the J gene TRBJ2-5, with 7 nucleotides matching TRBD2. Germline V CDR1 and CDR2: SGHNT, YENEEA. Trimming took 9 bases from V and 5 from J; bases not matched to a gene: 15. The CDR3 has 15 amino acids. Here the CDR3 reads CASSPWASGAETQYF. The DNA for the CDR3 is TGTGCCAGTTCCCCCTGGGCTAGCGGTGCGGAGACCCAGTACTTC. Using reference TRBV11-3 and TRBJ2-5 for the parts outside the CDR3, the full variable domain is EAGVVQSPRYKIIEKKQPVAFWCNPISGHNTLYWYLQNLGQGPELLIRYENEEAVDDSQLPKDRFSAERLKGVDSTLKIQPAELGDSAVYLCASSPWASGAETQYFGPGTRLLVL.

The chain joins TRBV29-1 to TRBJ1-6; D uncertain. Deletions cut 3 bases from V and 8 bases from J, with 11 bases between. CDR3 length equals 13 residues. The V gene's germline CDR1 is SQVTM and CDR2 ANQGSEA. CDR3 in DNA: TGCAGCGTTGAGACGGGGAGGGATTCACCCCTCCACTTT. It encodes CSVETGRDSPLHF. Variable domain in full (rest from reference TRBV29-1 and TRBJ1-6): SAVISQKPSRDICQRGTSLTIQCQVDSQVTMMFWYRQQPGQSLTLIATANQGSEATYESGFVIDKFPISRPNLTFSTLTVSNMSPEDSSIYLCSVETGRDSPLHFGNGTRLTVT.

For the CDR3, the DNA is TGTGCCGGAGAAACAGGGAATGGCTATTCACCCCTCCACTTT. This encodes CAGETGNGYSPLHF. The chain uses TRBV30 and TRBJ1-6, with TRBD1 as a possible D gene (6 bases). V was clipped by 8 bases and J by 8 bases, with 19 bases between them. CDR1 and CDR2 from the germline V gene are GTSNPN and SVGIG (reference sequence). This CDR3 region has 14 residues. The variable domain in full, completed from reference TRBV30 and TRBJ1-6, reads SQTIHQWPATLVQPVGSPLSLECTVEGTSNPNLYWYRQAAGRGLQLLFYSVGIGQISSEVPQNLSASRPQDRQFILSSKKLLLSDSGFYLCAGETGNGYSPLHFGNGTRLTVT.

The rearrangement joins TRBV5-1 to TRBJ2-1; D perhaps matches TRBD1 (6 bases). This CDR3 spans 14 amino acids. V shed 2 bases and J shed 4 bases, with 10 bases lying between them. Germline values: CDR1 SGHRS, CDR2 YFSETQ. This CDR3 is CASSFGQLYNEQFF. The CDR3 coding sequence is TGCGCCAGCAGCTTCGGACAGCTATACAATGAGCAGTTCTTC.

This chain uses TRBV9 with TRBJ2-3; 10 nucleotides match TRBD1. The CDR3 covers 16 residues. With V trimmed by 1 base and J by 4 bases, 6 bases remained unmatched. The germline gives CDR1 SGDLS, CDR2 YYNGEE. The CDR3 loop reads CASSVRTGGESDTQYF. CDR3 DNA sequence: TGTGCCAGCAGCGTAAGGACAGGGGGAGAGTCAGATACGCAGTATTTT.

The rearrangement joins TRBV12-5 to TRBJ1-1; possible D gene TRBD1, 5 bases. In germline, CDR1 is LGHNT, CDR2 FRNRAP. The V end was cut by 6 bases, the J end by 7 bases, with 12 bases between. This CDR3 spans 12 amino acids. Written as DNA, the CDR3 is TGTGCTAGTGGGTGGGTGGGGGGTGAAGCTTTCTTT. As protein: CASGWVGGEAFF.

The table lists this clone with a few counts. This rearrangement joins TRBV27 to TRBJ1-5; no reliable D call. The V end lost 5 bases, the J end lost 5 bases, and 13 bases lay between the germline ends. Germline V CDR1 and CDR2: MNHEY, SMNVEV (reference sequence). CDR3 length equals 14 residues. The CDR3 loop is CASSILMGDQPQHF. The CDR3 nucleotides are TGTGCCAGCAGTATACTAATGGGAGATCAGCCCCAGCATTTT.

The CDR3 nucleotides read TGTGCCAGCAGTGAAACAGGTGGAAACACCATATATTTT. It specifies CASSETGGNTIYF. The chain employs TRBV6-1 and TRBJ1-3; D possibly corresponds to TRBD1 (5 bases). CDR1 and CDR2 from the germline V gene are MNHNS and SASEGT. The CDR3 has 13 residues. Trimming stripped 2 bases from V and 3 bases from J, with 5 bases between.

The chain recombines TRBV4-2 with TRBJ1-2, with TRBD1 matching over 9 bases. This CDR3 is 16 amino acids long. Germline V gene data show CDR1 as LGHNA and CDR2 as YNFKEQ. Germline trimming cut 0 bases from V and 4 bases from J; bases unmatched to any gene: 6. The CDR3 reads CASSQDMGGQGYGYTF. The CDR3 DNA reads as TGTGCCAGCAGCCAAGATATGGGGGGACAGGGCTATGGCTACACCTTC.

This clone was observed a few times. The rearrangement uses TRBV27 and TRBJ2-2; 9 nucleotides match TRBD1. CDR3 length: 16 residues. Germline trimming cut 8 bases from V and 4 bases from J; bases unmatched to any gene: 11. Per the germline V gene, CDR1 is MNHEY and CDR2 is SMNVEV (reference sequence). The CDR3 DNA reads TGTGCCAGCCGCCGGGACAGGGAATTGGGCACCGGGGAGCTGTTTTTT. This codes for CASRRDRELGTGELFF.

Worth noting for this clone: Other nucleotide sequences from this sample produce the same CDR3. CDR3 DNA: TGCGCCAGCAGCCCCAAAACTCCCGGGACAGGGCTGCCCTACGAGCAGTACTTC. It encodes CASSPKTPGTGLPYEQYF. The gene calls are TRBV4-1 and TRBJ2-7, with 9 bases that match TRBD1. CDR1 is MGHRA and CDR2 is YSYEKL in the germline V gene. The CDR3 totals 18 residues. V shed 4 bases, J shed 2 bases, and the junction held 15 bases outside the gene matches.

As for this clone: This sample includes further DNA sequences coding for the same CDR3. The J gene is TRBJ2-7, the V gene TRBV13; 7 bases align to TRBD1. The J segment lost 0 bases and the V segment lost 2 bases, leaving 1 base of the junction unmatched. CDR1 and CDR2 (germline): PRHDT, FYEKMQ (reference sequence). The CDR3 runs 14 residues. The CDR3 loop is CASSLPGGSYEQYF. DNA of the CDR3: TGTGCCAGCAGCTTACCAGGGGGCTCCTACGAGCAGTACTTC.